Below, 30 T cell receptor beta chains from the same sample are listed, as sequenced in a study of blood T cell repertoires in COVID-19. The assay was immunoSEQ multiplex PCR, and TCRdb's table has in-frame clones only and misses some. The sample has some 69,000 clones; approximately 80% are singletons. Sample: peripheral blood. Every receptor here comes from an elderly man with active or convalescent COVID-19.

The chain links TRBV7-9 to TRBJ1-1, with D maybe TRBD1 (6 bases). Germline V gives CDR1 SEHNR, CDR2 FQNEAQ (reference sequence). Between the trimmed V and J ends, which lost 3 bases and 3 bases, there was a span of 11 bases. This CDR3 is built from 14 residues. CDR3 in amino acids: CASSFRTDYTEAFF. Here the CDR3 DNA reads TGTGCCAGCAGCTTTAGGACAGACTACACTGAAGCTTTCTTT.

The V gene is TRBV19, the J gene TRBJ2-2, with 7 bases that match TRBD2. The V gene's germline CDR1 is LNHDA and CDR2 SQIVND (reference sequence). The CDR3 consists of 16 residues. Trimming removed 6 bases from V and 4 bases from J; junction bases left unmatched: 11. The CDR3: CASSPRWGGTTGELFF. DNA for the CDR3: TGTGCCAGTAGCCCCCGGTGGGGGGGAACCACCGGGGAGCTGTTTTTT.

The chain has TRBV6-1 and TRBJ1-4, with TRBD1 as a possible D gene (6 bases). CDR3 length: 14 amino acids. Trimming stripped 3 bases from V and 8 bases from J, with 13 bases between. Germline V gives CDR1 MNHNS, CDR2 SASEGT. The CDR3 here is CASSDLGAGEKLFF. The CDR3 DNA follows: TGTGCCAGCAGTGATTTGGGGGCCGGCGAAAAACTGTTTTTT.

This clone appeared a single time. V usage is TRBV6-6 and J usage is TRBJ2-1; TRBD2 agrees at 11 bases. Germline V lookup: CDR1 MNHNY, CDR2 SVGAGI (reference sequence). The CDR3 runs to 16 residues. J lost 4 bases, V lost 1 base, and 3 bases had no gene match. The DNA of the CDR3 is TGTGCCAGCAGTTACTTTACTAGCGGGGGTTACAATGAGCAGTTCTTC. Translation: CASSYFTSGGYNEQFF.

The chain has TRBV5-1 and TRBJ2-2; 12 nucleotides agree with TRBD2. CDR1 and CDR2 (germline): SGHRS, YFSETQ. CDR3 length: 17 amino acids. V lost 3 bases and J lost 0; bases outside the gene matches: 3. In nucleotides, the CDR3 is TGCGCCAGCAGCTCAAGGACTAGCGGGGCGAACACCGGGGAGCTGTTTTTT. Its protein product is CASSSRTSGANTGELFF.

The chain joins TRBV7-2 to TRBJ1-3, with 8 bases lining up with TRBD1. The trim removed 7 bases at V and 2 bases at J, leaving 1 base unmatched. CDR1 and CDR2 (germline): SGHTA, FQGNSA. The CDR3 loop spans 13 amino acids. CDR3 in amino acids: CASTDRAGNTIYF. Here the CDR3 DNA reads TGTGCCAGCACGGACAGGGCTGGAAACACCATATATTTT.

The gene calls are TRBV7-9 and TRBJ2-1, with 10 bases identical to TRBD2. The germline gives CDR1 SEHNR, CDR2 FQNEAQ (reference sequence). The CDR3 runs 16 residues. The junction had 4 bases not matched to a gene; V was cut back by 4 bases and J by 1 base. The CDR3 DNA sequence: TGTGCCAGCAGCTGGGGTAGCGGGGGGTCCTACAATGAGCAGTTCTTC. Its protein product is CASSWGSGGSYNEQFF.

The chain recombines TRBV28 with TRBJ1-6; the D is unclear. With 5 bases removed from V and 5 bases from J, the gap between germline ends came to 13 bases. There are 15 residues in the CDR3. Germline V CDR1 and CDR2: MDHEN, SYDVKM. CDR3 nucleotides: TGTGCCAGCAGTCCCTCCCACGGAGATAATTCACCCCTCCACTTT. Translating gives CASSPSHGDNSPLHF.

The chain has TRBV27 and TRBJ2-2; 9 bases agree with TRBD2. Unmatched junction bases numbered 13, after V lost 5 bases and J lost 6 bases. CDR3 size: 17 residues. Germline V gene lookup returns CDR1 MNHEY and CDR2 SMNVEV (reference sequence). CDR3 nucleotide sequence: TGTGCCAGCAGTCCCTGGGGGAGAGCGGGAGGTTCCGGGGAGCTGTTTTTT. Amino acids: CASSPWGRAGGSGELFF.

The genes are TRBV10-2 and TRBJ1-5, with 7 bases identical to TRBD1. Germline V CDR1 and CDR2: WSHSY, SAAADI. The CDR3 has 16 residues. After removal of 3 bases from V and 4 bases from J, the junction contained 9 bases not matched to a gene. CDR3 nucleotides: TGCGCCAGCAGTGACTGGCAGGGGGTATGGAATCAGCCCCAGCATTTT. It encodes CASSDWQGVWNQPQHF.

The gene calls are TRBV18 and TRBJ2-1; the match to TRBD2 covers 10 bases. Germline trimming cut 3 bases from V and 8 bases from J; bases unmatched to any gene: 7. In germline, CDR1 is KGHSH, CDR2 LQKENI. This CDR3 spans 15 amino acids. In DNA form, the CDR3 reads TGTGCCAGCTCACCCCTAGCGGGAGTCTTCGATGAGCAGTTCTTC. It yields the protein CASSPLAGVFDEQFF.

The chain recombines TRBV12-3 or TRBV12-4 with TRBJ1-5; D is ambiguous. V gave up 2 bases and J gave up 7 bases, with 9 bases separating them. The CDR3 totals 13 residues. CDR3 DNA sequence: TGTGCCAGCAGTTTACGGGGAGGCCAGCCCCAGCATTTT. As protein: CASSLRGGQPQHF.

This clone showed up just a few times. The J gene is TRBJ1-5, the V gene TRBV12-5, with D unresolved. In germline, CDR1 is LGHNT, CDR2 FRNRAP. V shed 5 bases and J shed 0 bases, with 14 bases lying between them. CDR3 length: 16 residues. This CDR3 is CASGPGRTDSNQPQHF. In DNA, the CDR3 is TGTGCTAGTGGTCCAGGTCGTACGGATAGCAATCAGCCCCAGCATTTT.

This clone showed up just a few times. The CDR3 region is CAWSVTADYEQYF. The CDR3, as DNA: TGTGCCTGGAGTGTAACGGCGGATTACGAGCAGTACTTC. This sequence joins TRBV30 and TRBJ2-7; no reliable D call. Germline V gene sequence: CDR1 GTSNPN, CDR2 SVGIG (reference sequence). The CDR3 has 13 residues. Trimming stripped 0 bases from V and 4 bases from J, with 10 bases between.

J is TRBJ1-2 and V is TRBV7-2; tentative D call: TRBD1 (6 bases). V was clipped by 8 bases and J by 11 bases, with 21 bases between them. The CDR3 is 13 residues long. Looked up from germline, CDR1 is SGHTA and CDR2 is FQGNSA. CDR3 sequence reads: CASGQAPGQRYTF. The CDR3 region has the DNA TGTGCCAGCGGCCAAGCCCCAGGACAGAGGTACACCTTC.

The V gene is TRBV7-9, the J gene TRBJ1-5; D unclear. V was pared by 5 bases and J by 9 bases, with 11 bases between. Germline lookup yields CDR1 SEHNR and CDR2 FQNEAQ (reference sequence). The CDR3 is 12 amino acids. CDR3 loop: CASSSRGLPQHF. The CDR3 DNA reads TGTGCCAGCAGCAGCCGGGGTCTGCCCCAGCATTTT. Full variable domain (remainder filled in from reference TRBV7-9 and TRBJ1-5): DTGVSQNPRHKITKRGQNVTFRCDPISEHNRLYWYRQTLGQGPEFLTYFQNEAQLEKSRLLSDRFSAERPKGSFSTLEIQRTEQGDSAMYLCASSSRGLPQHFGDGTRLSIL.

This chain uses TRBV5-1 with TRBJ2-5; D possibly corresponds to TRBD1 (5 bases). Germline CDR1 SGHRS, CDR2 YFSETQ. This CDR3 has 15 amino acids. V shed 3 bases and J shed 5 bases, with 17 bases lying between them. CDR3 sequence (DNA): TGCGCCAGCAGCTCGGACACACACAGATCGGAGACCCAGTACTTC. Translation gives CASSSDTHRSETQYF.

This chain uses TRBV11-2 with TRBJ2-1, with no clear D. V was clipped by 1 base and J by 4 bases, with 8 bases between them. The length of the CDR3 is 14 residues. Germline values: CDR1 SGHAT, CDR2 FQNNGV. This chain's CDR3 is CASSLASLYNEQFF. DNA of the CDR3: TGTGCCAGCAGCTTAGCCTCCTTATACAATGAGCAGTTCTTC.

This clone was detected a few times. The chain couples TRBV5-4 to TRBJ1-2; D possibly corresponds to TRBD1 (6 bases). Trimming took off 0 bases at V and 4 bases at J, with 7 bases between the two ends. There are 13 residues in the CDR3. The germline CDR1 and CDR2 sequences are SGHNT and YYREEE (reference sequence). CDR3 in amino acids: CASSLVGGYGYTF. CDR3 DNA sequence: TGTGCCAGCAGCTTGGTAGGGGGCTATGGCTACACCTTC.

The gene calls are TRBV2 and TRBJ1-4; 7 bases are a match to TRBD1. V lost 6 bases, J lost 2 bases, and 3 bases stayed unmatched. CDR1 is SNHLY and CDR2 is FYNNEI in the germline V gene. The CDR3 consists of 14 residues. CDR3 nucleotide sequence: TGTGCCAGCAGCCGGGACAGCACTAATGAAAAACTGTTTTTT. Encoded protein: CASSRDSTNEKLFF.

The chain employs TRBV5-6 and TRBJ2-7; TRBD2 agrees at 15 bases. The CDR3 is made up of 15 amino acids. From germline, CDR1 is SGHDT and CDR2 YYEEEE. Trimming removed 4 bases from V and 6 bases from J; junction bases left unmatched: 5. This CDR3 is CASSPVGLAGGEQYF. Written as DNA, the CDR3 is TGTGCCAGCAGCCCGGTGGGACTAGCGGGGGGCGAGCAGTACTTC.

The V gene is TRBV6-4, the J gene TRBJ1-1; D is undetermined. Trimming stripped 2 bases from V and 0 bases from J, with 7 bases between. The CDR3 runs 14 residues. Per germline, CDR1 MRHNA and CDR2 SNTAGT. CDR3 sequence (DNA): TGTGCCAGCAGTGACACCGACATGAACACTGAAGCTTTCTTT. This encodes CASSDTDMNTEAFF.

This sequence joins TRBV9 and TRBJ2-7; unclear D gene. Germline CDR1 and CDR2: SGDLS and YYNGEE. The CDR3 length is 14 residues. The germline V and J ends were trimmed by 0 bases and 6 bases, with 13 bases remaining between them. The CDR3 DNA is TGTGCCAGCAGCGTAGACGCAGGCGTTTGCGAGCAGTACTTC. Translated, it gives CASSVDAGVCEQYF.

CDR3 in amino acids: CASSAGPGQGPNQPQHF. The CDR3, as DNA: TGTGCCAGCAGTGCGGGCCCGGGACAGGGGCCTAATCAGCCCCAGCATTTT. V and J are TRBV27 and TRBJ1-5; the match to TRBD1 covers 10 bases. The CDR3 consists of 17 residues. Germline assignment: CDR1 MNHEY and CDR2 SMNVEV (reference sequence). Trimming removed 5 bases from V and 4 bases from J; junction bases left unmatched: 11.

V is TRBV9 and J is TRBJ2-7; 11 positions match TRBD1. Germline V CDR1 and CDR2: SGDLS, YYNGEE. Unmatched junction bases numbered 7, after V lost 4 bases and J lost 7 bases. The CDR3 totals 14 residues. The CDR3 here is CASSFGTGGTEQYF. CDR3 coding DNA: TGTGCCAGCAGCTTTGGGACAGGGGGAACTGAGCAGTACTTC.

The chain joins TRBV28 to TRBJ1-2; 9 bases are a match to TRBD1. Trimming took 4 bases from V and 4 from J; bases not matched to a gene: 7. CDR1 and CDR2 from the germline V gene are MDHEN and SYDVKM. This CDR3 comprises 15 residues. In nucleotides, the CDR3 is TGTGCCAGCAGTTCACGGGACAGGGTGTTCTATGGCTACACCTTC. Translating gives CASSSRDRVFYGYTF.

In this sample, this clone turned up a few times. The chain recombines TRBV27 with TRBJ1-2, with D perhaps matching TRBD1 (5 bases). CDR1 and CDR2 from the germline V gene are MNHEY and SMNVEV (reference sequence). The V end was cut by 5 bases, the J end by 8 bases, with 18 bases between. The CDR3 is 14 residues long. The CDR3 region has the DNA TGTGCCAGCAGTCCCGCAGGGAGGGCTCGGGGCTACACCTTC. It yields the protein CASSPAGRARGYTF.

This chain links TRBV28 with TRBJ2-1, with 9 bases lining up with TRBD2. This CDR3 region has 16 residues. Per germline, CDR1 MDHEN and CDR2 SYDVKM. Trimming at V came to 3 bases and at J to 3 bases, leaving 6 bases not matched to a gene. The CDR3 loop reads CASSLVAGDGYNEQFF. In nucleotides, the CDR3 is TGTGCCAGCAGTTTGGTAGCGGGAGATGGCTACAATGAGCAGTTCTTC.

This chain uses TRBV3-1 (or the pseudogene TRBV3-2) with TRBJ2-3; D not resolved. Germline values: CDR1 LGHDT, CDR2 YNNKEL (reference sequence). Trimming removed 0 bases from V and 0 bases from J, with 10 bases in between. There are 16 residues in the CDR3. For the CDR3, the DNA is TGTGCCAGCAGCCAAGATCTGGCAACCAGCACAGATACGCAGTATTTT. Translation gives CASSQDLATSTDTQYF.

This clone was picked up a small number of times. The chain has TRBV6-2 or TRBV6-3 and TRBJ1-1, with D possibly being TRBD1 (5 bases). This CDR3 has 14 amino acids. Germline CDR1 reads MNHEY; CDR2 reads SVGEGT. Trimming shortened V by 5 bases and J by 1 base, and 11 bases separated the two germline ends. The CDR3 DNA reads TGTGCCAGCAGTCCCCCGACAGAGAACACTGAAGCTTTCTTT. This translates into CASSPPTENTEAFF.